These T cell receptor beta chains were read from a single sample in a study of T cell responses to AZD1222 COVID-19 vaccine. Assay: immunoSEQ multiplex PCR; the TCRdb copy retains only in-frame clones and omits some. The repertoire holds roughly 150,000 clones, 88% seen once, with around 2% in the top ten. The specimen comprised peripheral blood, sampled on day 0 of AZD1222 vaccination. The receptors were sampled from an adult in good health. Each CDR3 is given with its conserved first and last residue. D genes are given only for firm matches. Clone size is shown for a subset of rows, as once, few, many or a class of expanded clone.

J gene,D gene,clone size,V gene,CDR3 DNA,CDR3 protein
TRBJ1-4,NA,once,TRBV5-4,TGTGCCAGCAGCTTGCAGGATGATGAAAAACTGTTTTTT,CASSLQDDEKLFF
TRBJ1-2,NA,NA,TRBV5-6,TGTGCCAGCAGCCGGAGGTACAGGTCTAACTATGGCTACACCTTC,CASSRRYRSNYGYTF
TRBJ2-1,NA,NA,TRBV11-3,TGTGCCAGCAGCTTAGGCGGGGTGGCGTACAATGAGCAGTTCTTC,CASSLGGVAYNEQFF
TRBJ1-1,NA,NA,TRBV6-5,TGTGCCACCTATATCCCTGAAGCTTTCTTT,CATYIPEAFF
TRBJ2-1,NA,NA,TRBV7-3,TGTGCCAGCAGCTTGGCACAGGGTTCTTACAATGAGCAGTTCTTC,CASSLAQGSYNEQFF
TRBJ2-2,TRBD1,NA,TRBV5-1,TGCGCCAGCAGCCCAAGGGACAGGAACACTAACACCGGGGAGCTGTTTTTT,CASSPRDRNTNTGELFF
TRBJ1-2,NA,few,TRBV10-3,TGTGCCATCAACGGTGGGGGGGCTCAACCATATGGCTACACCTTC,CAINGGGAQPYGYTF
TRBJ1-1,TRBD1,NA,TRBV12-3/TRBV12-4,TGTGCCAGCAGGCCTGGGACAGCTAAAGAAGCTTTCTTT,CASRPGTAKEAFF
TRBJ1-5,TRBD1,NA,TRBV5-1,TGCGCCAGCAGCCGTGAACAGGGGCAGCCCCAGCATTTT,CASSREQGQPQHF
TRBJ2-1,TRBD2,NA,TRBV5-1,TGCGCCAGCAGCTCGCCGCCCCCTAGCGGGAGCGTGAATGAGCAGTTCTTC,CASSSPPPSGSVNEQFF
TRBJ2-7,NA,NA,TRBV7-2,TGTGCCAGCAGACCCCTGACGGTCGGTATAAACGAGCAGTACTTC,CASRPLTVGINEQYF
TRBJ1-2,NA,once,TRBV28,TGTGCCAGCAGTCCCTCGGGACCCTACTACACCTTC,CASSPSGPYYTF
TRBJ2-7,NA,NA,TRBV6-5,TGTGCCAGCAGTTACCATCCCACGGAGCAGTACTTC,CASSYHPTEQYF
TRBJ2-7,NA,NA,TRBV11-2,TGTGCCAGCAGCTTAGATCCGGGGAACTCCTACGAGCAGTACTTC,CASSLDPGNSYEQYF
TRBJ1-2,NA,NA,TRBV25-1,TGTGCCAGCAGCCTGACAGGTTATGGCTACACCTTC,CASSLTGYGYTF
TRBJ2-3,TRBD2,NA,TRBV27,TGTGCCAGCATAGGACTCGGACTAGCGGGAGGTCCAGATACGCAGTATTTT,CASIGLGLAGGPDTQYF
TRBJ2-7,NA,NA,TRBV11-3,TGTGCCAGCAGCTTAGACGGGACACCGGGGGACGAGCAGTACTTC,CASSLDGTPGDEQYF
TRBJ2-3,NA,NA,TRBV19,TGTGCCAGTAGTTGGGGGGCTAGCACAGATACGCAGTATTTT,CASSWGASTDTQYF
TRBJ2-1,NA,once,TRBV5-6,TGTGCCAGCAGCTTGGTCACGGGTGTCAATGAGCAGTTCTTC,CASSLVTGVNEQFF
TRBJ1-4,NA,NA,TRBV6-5,TGTGCCAGCAGTTATGAGGGCAATGAAAAACTGTTTTTT,CASSYEGNEKLFF
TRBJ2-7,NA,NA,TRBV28,TGTGCCAGCAGGACGGGACCTTGGGTCAACGAGCAGTACTTC,CASRTGPWVNEQYF
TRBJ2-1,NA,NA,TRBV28,TGTGCCAGCAGTTCCCCCGCCCCGGACAAGGGGTGGGGTGAGCAGTTCTTC,CASSSPAPDKGWGEQFF
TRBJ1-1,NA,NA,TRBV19,TGTGCCAGTAGTGTGAACAGGGCCGGGGGCGCTGAAGCTTTCTTT,CASSVNRAGGAEAFF
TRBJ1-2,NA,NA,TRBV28,TGTGCCAGCAGTTTATGGGGGGGACAATATGGCTACACCTTC,CASSLWGGQYGYTF
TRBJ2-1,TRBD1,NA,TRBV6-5,TGTGCCAGCAGCCCGGACAGGGTACGTTACAATGAGCAGTTCTTC,CASSPDRVRYNEQFF
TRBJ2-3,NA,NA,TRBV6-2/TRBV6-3,TGTGCCAGCAGTTACGTGGTAGCCAGCACAGATACGCAGTATTTT,CASSYVVASTDTQYF
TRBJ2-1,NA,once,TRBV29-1,TGCAGCGTTGAAGACCCTCGGGACATTCTGGGTCAGTTCTTC,CSVEDPRDILGQFF